This T cell receptor (beta chain) was documented in a study of cytomegalovirus exposure and HLA in healthy donors. PCR amplification relied on 60 Vbeta primers (plus 13 Jbeta primers). Only in-frame clones appear in the TCRdb table, and some are missing; sequencing was by immunoSEQ multiplex PCR. Of roughly 73,000 clones listed, roughly 82% are singletons. Broader study findings: Some V segments could not be told apart, so they were left out, TRBV6-2 and TRBV6-3 among them. Fewer N-insertions (relative to the roughly 670-donor mean) were reportedly seen in an Asian-associated ancestry cluster in a later analysis.

This clone was picked up a small number of times. Its target is not known. Germline lookup yields CDR1 MNHNS and CDR2 SASEGT. This CDR3 region has 15 residues. V was pared by 0 bases and J by 3 bases, with 1 base of the junction left unmatched. This TCR was recovered from a man aged 65-85 years in good health and CMV-seronegative. The chain links TRBV6-1 to TRBJ2-7, with 11 bases identical to TRBD1. The sequenced sample was PBMCs. The CDR3 DNA is TGTGCCAGCAGTGAAGCCGGGACAGGGGGCTACGAGCAGTACTTC. It codes for CASSEAGTGGYEQYF.